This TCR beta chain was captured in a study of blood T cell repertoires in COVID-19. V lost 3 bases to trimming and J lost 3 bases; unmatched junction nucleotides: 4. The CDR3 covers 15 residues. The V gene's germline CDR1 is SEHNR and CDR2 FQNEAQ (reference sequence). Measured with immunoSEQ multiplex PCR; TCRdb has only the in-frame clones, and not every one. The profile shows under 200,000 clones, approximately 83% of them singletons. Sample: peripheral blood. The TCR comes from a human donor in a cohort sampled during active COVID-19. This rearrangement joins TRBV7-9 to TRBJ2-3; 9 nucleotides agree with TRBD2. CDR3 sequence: CASSLGGGATDTQYF. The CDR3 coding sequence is TGTGCCAGCAGCTTGGGCGGGGGGGCAACAGATACGCAGTATTTT. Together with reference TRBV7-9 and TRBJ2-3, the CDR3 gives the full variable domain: DTGVSQNPRHKITKRGQNVTFRCDPISEHNRLYWYRQTLGQGPEFLTYFQNEAQLEKSRLLSDRFSAERPKGSFSTLEIQRTEQGDSAMYLCASSLGGGATDTQYFGPGTRLTVL.